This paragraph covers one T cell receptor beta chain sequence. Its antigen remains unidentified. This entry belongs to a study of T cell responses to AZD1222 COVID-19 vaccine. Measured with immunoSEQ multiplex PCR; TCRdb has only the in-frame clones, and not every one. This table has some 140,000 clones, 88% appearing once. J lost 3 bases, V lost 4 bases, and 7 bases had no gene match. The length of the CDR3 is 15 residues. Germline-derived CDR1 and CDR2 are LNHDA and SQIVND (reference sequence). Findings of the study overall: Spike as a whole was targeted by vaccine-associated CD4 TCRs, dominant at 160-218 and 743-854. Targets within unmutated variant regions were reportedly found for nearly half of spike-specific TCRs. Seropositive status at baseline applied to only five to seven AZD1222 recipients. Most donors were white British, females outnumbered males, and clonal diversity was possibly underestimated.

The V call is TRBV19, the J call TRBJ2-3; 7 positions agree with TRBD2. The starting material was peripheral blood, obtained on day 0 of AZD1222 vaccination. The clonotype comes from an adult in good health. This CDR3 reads CASSNGGIITDTQYF. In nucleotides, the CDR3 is TGTGCCAGTAGTAACGGGGGGATAATAACAGATACGCAGTATTTT.